This note documents a single T cell receptor beta chain sequence. The antigen it recognizes is unknown. No clone much larger than this one lies a single base away; base qualities are absent. Peripheral blood CD8+ and CD4+ T cells from healthy donors, Susac syndrome patients and multiple sclerosis patients were profiled by high-throughput TCR beta sequencing. Treatment-naive patients with stable or active relapsing-remitting disease fulfilling revised McDonald criteria were used as multiple sclerosis controls. CD8+ TEMRA cells were enriched by FACS, while bulk CD8+ and CD4+ T cells were purified by magnetic negative isolation. Blood was drawn into EDTA tubes, processed within 24 hours, and PBMCs were isolated by density gradient centrifugation. PBMCs destined for TCR sequencing were cryopreserved in liquid nitrogen and later thawed in a 37 °C water bath. Purity of sorted or isolated CD4+, CD8+ and CD8+ TEMRA cells was at least 90%.

These data belong to a study of CD8 T cells in Susac syndrome (dated by TCRdb to about 2019). About the study as a whole: Whether CD8+ T cell activation and differentiation in Susac syndrome was antigen driven was tested using repertoire sequencing. Clonality of the CD8+ T cell repertoire was compared between eleven to twelve healthy donors, about 14 Susac syndrome patients and roughly 16 multiple sclerosis patients.

Paper-wide results and their limitations: The study acknowledged that relatively few individuals were included in the TCR sequencing and HLA analysis.

From the germline V gene, CDR1 is SGDLS and CDR2 is YYNGEE. Deletion took 0 bases off V and 4 bases off J, with a span of 10 bases between the germline ends. From the cysteine up to the phenylalanine, the CDR3 has a length of 14 residues. Left in the record is the CDR3 DNA by itself, 42 bases read in frame from the first base. RNA was extracted using the RNeasy kit, and about 0.45 to 1 ug of the RNA was reverse transcribed with random hexamers. The immunoSEQ multiplex PCR assay, which covers 54 Vbeta and 13 Jbeta segments, was used to amplify TCR beta CDR3 regions. PCR amplification bias was corrected by using a synthetic template baseline for primer optimization and computational correction. The paper's processing steps were these. Reads were annotated to V, D and J genes per IMGT and analyzed with immunoSEQ Analyzer, keeping only productive sequences. To calculate clonality, Shannon entropy was normalized by log2 of the number of productive unique sequences and then subtracted from one. Public and private clones were assessed among the 100 most prevalent clones of each patient and control. A clone was defined as Susac-specific if it was absent from the healthy and MS cohorts, from over a thousand published viral clones and from other ImmuneACCESS disease sequences. TCRdb took the public reads, trimmed them with fastp at Q25, ran MiXCR for clone calling and kept in-frame beta chains. Rows merge per CDR3 protein into single entries with the most common DNA and genes. These V and J calls rely on TCRdb rather than the paper's analysis. This sample gives around 140,000 distinct CDR3 sequences in total; 65% to 90% of them show up just once. The ten largest clones add up to about 0.51% of the sample.

Here the chain combines TRBV9 and TRBJ1-2, and TRBD1 may be the D gene, going by 6 matching bases. The sequence derives from a human donor with multiple sclerosis. The specimen sequenced was CD8+ T cells from PBMCs. The sequenced DNA: TGTGCCAGCAGCGTAGGACAGGTACCCTATGGCTACACCTTC. The translation is CASSVGQVPYGYTF.